This TCR beta chain was sequenced for a study of shared clonotypes between healthy human individuals. Study information: Samples came from a couple of female and a few male donors aged 18 to 49.

In the naive CD8 group, cells lacked CD45RO and were positively selected for CCR7, so terminally differentiated effector memory CD45RA+ cells were left out. Every donor, a Caucasian adult, lived in Nashville, Tennessee. Study findings and constraints: Few donors limited the genetic and exposure-history diversity represented.

Regarding this clone: The antigen is unknown.

Clones were sequenced by immunoSEQ multiplex PCR, and TCRdb holds only the in-frame ones, with some missing. Of approximately 650,000 clones in the sample, 95% to 96% were seen once. V was shortened by 2 bases and J by 2 bases, with 9 bases between the two germline ends. Germline CDR1 and CDR2: SNHLY and FYNNEI. The CDR3 is made up of 15 amino acids. Sequencing was carried out using naive CD8+ T cells sorted from blood. This receptor was identified in a woman between 25 and 40 years old in good health. The rearrangement links TRBV2 to TRBJ2-2; D is unclear. The CDR3 region is CASSELQANTGELFF. The CDR3 bases are TGTGCCAGCAGTGAATTGCAGGCAAACACCGGGGAGCTGTTTTTT. Using reference TRBV2 and TRBJ2-2 for the parts outside the CDR3, the full variable domain is EPEVTQTPSHQVTQMGQEVILRCVPISNHLYFYWYRQILGQKVEFLVSFYNNEISEKSEIFDDQFSVERPDGSNFTLKIRSTKLEDSAMYFCASSELQANTGELFFGEGSRLTVL.